What follows describes a single T cell receptor (beta chain). Its recognized antigen is unknown. Base qualities are not at hand, and no much larger clone is one base apart. This entry comes from a study of cytomegalovirus exposure and HLA in healthy donors (dated by TCRdb to 2016 to 2017). Notes on the research overall: An earlier analysis of 550 to 700 of the donors reported 250 to 350 Gb of sequence data and roughly 100 million unique TCR beta sequences from 150 million to 200 million T cells. Typing coverage varied by locus: 629-630 donors for A, B, C, DRB1 and DQB1; approximately 520 for DQA1; 606 for DPA1; more than 450 for DPB1. Both class I and class II loci were covered by HLA typing, at four-digit resolution. The later analysis used no new phenotypic data to find candidate immune exposures, relying instead on TCR beta sequences and their occurrence across donors. An early release covering about 600 HLA-typed donors comprised about 290 gigabases of sequencing data and around 85 million unique TCR sequences. To predict cytomegalovirus infection status, the study combined high-throughput TCR immunosequencing, statistical association of individual TCRs with disease status, and machine learning. To decide whether each TCR beta V gene segment behaved as functional or pseudogenic, an earlier analysis of fewer than 750 of the donors relied on high-throughput TCR beta sequencing. The aim of the study was to test whether cataloging public T cell receptors could identify signatures of past pathogen exposure. Of the 300 to 400 genotyped donors, approximately 82% fell in the genetic ancestry cluster associated with self-reported Caucasian donors. In a later analysis, previously published TCR beta repertoires from roughly 710 donors were re-analyzed and high-resolution HLA genotyping was added so that TCR occurrence patterns could be studied. A later genetic analysis took genome-wide SNP genotypes for about 55% of the roughly 670 donors and used that subset as a discovery cohort. A separate validation cohort of 100 to 150 different subjects was used in addition to the roughly 700-subject first cohort. Because of strong linkage in the cohort, 4 to 6 DR-DQ haplotypes were treated as single units for association and clustering. Among a few hundred genotyped donors of the cohort, an average of around 240,000 unique TCR beta nucleotide sequences were sequenced per donor, around 20% of them non-productive. Every discovery cohort repertoire had been produced on one sequencing platform. Using immunosequencing, the study profiled T cell repertoires from 550 to 750 subjects and related those repertoires to cytomegalovirus serostatus. Donor age, sex, ethnicity and CMV serostatus were compiled alongside the repertoire data. Results the study describes overall, beyond this receptor: The presence/absence analyses assumed that sequencing depth was roughly uniform across donors, and that assumption may not be true. Broadly in line with IMGT annotations, most TCR beta V segments showed up in productive rearrangements about 87% or about 30% of the time in an earlier analysis of 587 of the donors. Most TCR sequences were seen in very few donors, while some public TCRs were found in many individuals. A later genetic analysis reported fewer N-insertions in productive TCRs among donors in an Asian-associated ancestry cluster than the roughly 700-donor mean. When HLA alleles, especially DR and DQ, strongly co-occurred, TCR associations were difficult to assign to individual alleles. Because some donors lacked HLA typing at each locus, the association tests relied only on the typed subset. The study gave a list of 150 to 200 TCR beta chains associated with cytomegalovirus. A later genetic analysis associated a missense DCLRE1C variant with V-gene and J-gene trimming of TCR beta chains, and an independent cohort replicated the association. In vitro tests confirmed that three of the cytomegalovirus-associated TCR beta chains recognize cytomegalovirus antigens. The earlier analysis of approximately 540 of the donors excluded roughly 17 rarely observed V segments, including chromosome 9 orphons, because counts were too low. A further reported finding was that TCR beta sequences accurately predicted the HLA-A and HLA-B alleles for most subjects in the first cohort. A later analysis associated about 17,000 TCR beta sequences with specific HLA alleles at a false discovery rate of 0.05. In both the original and validation cohorts, the classifier was reported to diagnose cytomegalovirus status with high specificity and sensitivity. Immune exposure information for the cohort was limited to CMV serostatus. In a later analysis, TCR association rates were found to vary across HLA loci, with the most associated TCRs seen for DRB1 alleles and the fewest for HLA-C alleles. It was suggested by the authors that the approach could potentially be generalized to other disease states and immunological phenotypes. Several of the top co-occurrence clusters appeared to be linked to parvovirus B19, influenza, CMV and Epstein-Barr virus, according to a later analysis. Only TCR beta chains were sequenced in this cohort, and the absence of alpha or paired-chain data limited detectable features. A cluster of highly shared sequence variants was judged likely to represent a technical artifact of the sequencing pipeline. In a later analysis, most CMV-associated TCR beta chains were found to appear HLA-restricted, with HLA associations seemingly driven largely by CMV exposure. Because the 87-base-pair reads could not distinguish some IMGT-functional V segments, including TRBV6-2 and TRBV6-3, those segments were excluded. Correlated functional status among segregating V segments might be attributable to linkage disequilibrium, but an unknown experimental factor could not be ruled out. A later analysis found that HLA-associated TCR beta chains were more clonally expanded and had lower generation probabilities than equally common non-associated chains.

V is clipped by 4 bases and J by 4 bases, and the sequence between their germline boundaries is 7 bases long. Per the germline V gene (reference sequence), GTSNPN is the CDR1 and SVGIG is the CDR2. The CDR3 measures 11 amino acids from cysteine to phenylalanine. The only DNA kept is the CDR3, 33 bases in frame from the first base. Libraries were prepared through the immunoSEQ multiplex PCR assay. A mixture of 60 forward primers for TCR Vbeta segments and 13 reverse primers for TCR Jbeta segments was used in the multiplex PCR. A multiplex PCR assay on genomic DNA amplified the CDR3 region of rearranged TCR beta genes. On the Illumina HiSeq System, the amplified TCR beta libraries were sequenced as 87-base-pair reads. The study's own analysis went as follows. In a later analysis, 80 million or so unique TCR beta chains were counted across the 500 to 700 repertoires, and roughly 11 million of these chains were shared by at least two donors. Raw reads were error-corrected and collapsed into unique sequences by a nearest-neighbor algorithm in which closely related sequences were merged to remove PCR and sequencing errors. Alignment of CDR3 sequences to IMGT reference sequences was used to assign V, D and J gene segments. For a sequence to be retained, a match of at least six nucleotides was required to both a V gene segment and a J gene segment. Rearrangements were called productive when the CDR3 lacked stop codons and stayed in frame with V and J; all others were non-productive. CDR3 was defined according to IMGT convention as the region running from the second conserved V-encoded cysteine to the conserved J-encoded phenylalanine. The earlier analysis of 587 of the donors excluded any sequence lacking an unambiguous match to a single V gene segment. In an earlier analysis of around 600 of the donors, V segments were called functional above 56.7% productive rearrangements and were called segregating when the between-donor standard deviation exceeded 5%. To diagnose cytomegalovirus status from the catalog of TCR beta chain sequences, a statistical classification framework was built. V and J gene assignment, in a later analysis, came from comparing TCR nucleotide sequences with IMGT/GENE-DB human TR gene sequences. The TCRdist pipeline was used in a later analysis to assign CDR3 sequences and most-parsimonious VDJ recombination scenarios. A later analysis defined each TCR beta chain by its CDR3 amino acid sequence plus V-gene family, and excluded reads lacking a unique V-gene family. A later analysis removed 592 highly shared, low-generation-probability nucleotide sequences to deal with suspected cross-contamination and a sequencing artifact. In a later analysis, a clonal expansion index for each public chain was calculated from normalized within-repertoire ranks of inferred template counts. Generation probabilities in a later analysis came from a VDJ recombination model fitted to out-of-frame rearrangements, and those results were checked against IGoR. In a later analysis, TCR-TCR, TCR-HLA and TCR-CMV co-occurrence was scored with hypergeometric tests, and a repertoire-size bias correction was applied to TCR pairs. A later analysis estimated false discovery rates by permuting HLA or CMV assignments 20 times. A later analysis grouped co-occurring TCRs with DBSCAN, adding TCRdist sequence similarity when clustering within HLA-allele-positive subsets. Co-occurrence clustering excluded repertoires with fewer than 30,000 or more than 120,000 public chains, plus five with anomalous nucleotide sharing. TCRdb took over this immuneACCESS table, retaining in-frame rearrangements with V and J assigned. Such tables are incomplete; in checked studies, under half of the missing clones stem from an unresolved V gene, and the remainder is unexplained. The V and J calls and clone size come from that table; D and trimming were worked out from the DNA. The table for this sample lists about 160,000 clones; about four fifths of them were counted only once. The ten largest make up roughly 7.5% of the sample.

The cohort was made up of roughly 670 healthy bone marrow donors. At the time of sampling, all cohort members were nominally healthy, though unrecorded immune exposures were likely present. The donor was CMV seropositive and belonged to the group of over 250 seropositive cohort members. A peripheral blood sample was collected from each donor, and TCR beta sequencing was performed on peripheral blood mononuclear cells. The Qiagen DNeasy Blood Extraction Kit was used to extract genomic DNA from the blood cell samples. This chain is built from TRBV30 and TRBJ1-1, with no D gene named confidently. Sequences were obtained from PBMCs. The source is a woman aged 30 to 39 in good health and CMV-seropositive. The DNA is as follows: TGTGCCTGGACCGCGAGCACTGAAGCTTTCTTT. It translates to CAWTASTEAFF.